The 7 T cell receptor beta chains below were found in one sample sequenced in a study of cytomegalovirus exposure and HLA in healthy donors. Primers for the PCR totalled 60 Vbeta and 13 Jbeta. Assay: immunoSEQ multiplex PCR; the TCRdb copy retains only in-frame clones and omits some. This table has 130,000 or so clones, about 69% appearing once. The sample taken for sequencing was PBMCs. The receptors originated from a man between 25 and 39 years old in good health and CMV-seronegative.

This clone was seen only once. The J gene is TRBJ1-4, the V gene TRBV6-5; the D gene is possibly TRBD1 (5 bases). The CDR3 is made up of 13 amino acids. The germline V and J ends were trimmed by 0 bases and 10 bases, with 9 bases remaining between them. Germline CDR1 and CDR2: MNHEY and SVGAGI. CDR3 sequence: CASSYSWGGKLFF. In DNA, the CDR3 is TGTGCCAGCAGTTACTCGTGGGGGGGAAAACTGTTTTTT.

The chain uses TRBV28 and TRBJ1-5, with TRBD1 matching over 11 bases. Trimming at V came to 1 base and at J to 1 base, leaving 9 bases not matched to a gene. Germline V gene data show CDR1 as MDHEN and CDR2 as SYDVKM. This CDR3 has 19 amino acids. The chain's CDR3 is CASSLYLGQGGRSNQPQHF. CDR3 in DNA: TGTGCCAGCAGTTTATATCTGGGACAGGGGGGAAGGAGCAATCAGCCCCAGCATTTT.

The chain uses TRBV28 and TRBJ2-1; TRBD2 matches 7 bases. CDR3 size: 14 residues. From germline, CDR1 is MDHEN and CDR2 SYDVKM. Trimming cost V 3 bases and J 2 bases; bases outside gene matches: 1. CDR3 residues: CASSLGGPYNEQFF. CDR3 sequence (DNA): TGTGCCAGCAGTTTGGGAGGGCCCTACAATGAGCAGTTCTTC.

Comment on this clone: A read error may produce the germline difference seen at one junction end. The rearrangement joins TRBV10-3 to TRBJ2-7; tentative D call: TRBD1 (6 bases). Germline V lookup: CDR1 ENHRY, CDR2 SYGVKD. The CDR3 is 15 residues long. In DNA, the CDR3 is TGTGTCATCAGCGCCTACGACAGGAGCTCCTACGAGCAGTACTTC. Translated, it gives CVISAYDRSSYEQYF.

V and J are TRBV2 and TRBJ1-6; D gene unclear. Trimming cost V 7 bases and J 0 bases, with 10 bases left between them. CDR3 length equals 15 residues. Looked up from germline, CDR1 is SNHLY and CDR2 is FYNNEI. CDR3 residues: CASILESSYNSPLHF. The DNA of the CDR3 is TGTGCCAGCATTCTAGAGAGCTCCTATAATTCACCCCTCCACTTT.

This chain connects TRBV2 to TRBJ1-6; tentatively, D is TRBD1 (6 bases). V was trimmed by 8 bases and J by 6 bases, leaving 11 bases between them. From germline, CDR1 is SNHLY and CDR2 FYNNEI. CDR3 size: 13 residues. This chain's CDR3 is CASRGRGNSPLHF. The CDR3 DNA sequence: TGTGCCAGCCGAGGCAGGGGTAATTCACCCCTCCACTTT.

The chain has TRBV19 and TRBJ1-5, with 7 bases that match TRBD1. The CDR3 loop spans 15 amino acids. In germline, CDR1 is LNHDA, CDR2 SQIVND (reference sequence). The V segment lost 5 bases and the J segment 3 bases; nucleotides outside the gene matches: 7. CDR3 protein: CASSPDRALNQPQHF. CDR3 nucleotides: TGTGCCAGTAGTCCCGACAGGGCCCTCAATCAGCCCCAGCATTTT.